A single sample gave rise to the 25 T cell receptor beta chains below, sequenced in a study of prognosis after radiotherapy for stage I lung cancer. With two-round multiplex PCR, TCR beta CDR3 sequences were amplified from genomic DNA. Primers (each specific to one TRBV or TRBJ gene) were used in first-round PCR. TCRdb processed the multiplex PCR reads anew with MiXCR; each CDR3 protein has one entry. This sample has 20,000 to 30,000 distinct CDR3 sequences; around two fifths occur once, and the top ten carry around 29%. The sequenced sample was PBMCs, obtained before or after stereotactic body radiation therapy (not recorded which). The origin of the receptors is a donor over 45 with non-small cell lung cancer.

This clonotype was observed many times. The V call is TRBV9, the J call TRBJ2-2; no clear D gene. V was cut by 3 bases and J by 0 bases, with 12 bases left in between. CDR3 length: 16 amino acids. The germline V gene has CDR1 SGDLS and CDR2 YYNGEE. The CDR3 DNA reads as TGTGCCAGCAGCGCCTTGAGTGGGGCGAACACCGGGGAGCTGTTTTTT. It is translated as CASSALSGANTGELFF.

The sample holds one count of this clonotype. The chain recombines TRBV5-4 with TRBJ2-1; TRBD2 matches 7 bases. Germline assignment: CDR1 SGHNT and CDR2 YYREEE (reference sequence). Trimming took 6 bases from V and 4 from J; bases not matched to a gene: 13. The CDR3 loop spans 16 amino acids. CDR3 coding DNA: TGTGCCAGCATTGGGGGGGTGAGGTTCGATTACAATGAGCAGTTCTTC. Residues: CASIGGVRFDYNEQFF.

Worth noting for this clonotype: This clone may be a read error of a much larger clone one base away. The J gene is TRBJ2-5, the V gene TRBV6-2 or TRBV6-3, with 10 positions matching TRBD2. V dropped 7 bases and J dropped 5; count of bases not matched to a gene: 16. Germline V gene data show CDR1 as MNHEY and CDR2 as SVGEGT. The CDR3 is 17 amino acids. The CDR3 sequence: CASTEWSSGRGVETQYF. CDR3 nucleotides: TGTGCCAGCACTGAATGGAGCAGCGGGAGGGGTGTGGAGACCCAGTACTTC.

This clonotype has at least ten counts. The V gene is TRBV6-1, the J gene TRBJ2-1; D possibly corresponds to TRBD2 (6 bases). Germline loops: CDR1 MNHNS, CDR2 SASEGT. V shed 1 base and J shed 0 bases, with 10 bases lying between them. The CDR3 runs 16 residues. CDR3: CASSEELADSYNEQFF. The DNA of the CDR3 is TGTGCCAGCAGTGAAGAACTAGCTGACTCCTACAATGAGCAGTTCTTC.

This clonotype appeared many times. V and J are TRBV6-2 or TRBV6-3 and TRBJ2-3, with 11 positions matching TRBD2. Germline loops: CDR1 MNHEY, CDR2 SVGEGT. The CDR3 runs 14 residues. J gave up 0 bases and V 9 bases, and 2 bases lay outside the gene matches. The CDR3 reads CASRLAGSTDTQYF. DNA for the CDR3: TGTGCCAGTAGACTAGCGGGGAGCACAGATACGCAGTATTTT.

Ten or more counts support this clonotype. This chain links TRBV9 with TRBJ1-1, with D perhaps matching TRBD1 (6 bases). Germline assignment: CDR1 SGDLS and CDR2 YYNGEE. CDR3 size: 18 residues. The V gene lost 0 bases and the J gene lost 4 bases, with 22 bases spanning the gap. CDR3 sequence reads: CASSVGVSGGQGRTEAFF. CDR3 DNA sequence: TGTGCCAGCAGCGTAGGTGTCAGCGGGGGGCAGGGACGCACTGAAGCTTTCTTT.

With respect to this clonotype: Since a far larger clone is one base different, this is likely a read error. The chain carries TRBV7-9 and TRBJ2-7; 13 nucleotides agree with TRBD2. The CDR3 contains 16 residues. V lost 7 bases and J lost 2; bases outside the gene matches: 8. Germline CDR1 reads SEHNR; CDR2 reads FQNEAQ (reference sequence). The DNA of the CDR3 is TGTGCCAGCATCCCCCGACTAGCGGGAGGCGCCTACGAGCAGTACTTC. This encodes CASIPRLAGGAYEQYF.

As to this clonotype: It is likely a read error: a sequence one base away is far more abundant. CDR3 residues: CASSYGNETQYF. The CDR3 region has the DNA TGTGCCAGCAGTTACGGGAATGAGACCCAGTACTTC. This chain connects TRBV6-5 to TRBJ2-5; no reliable D call. Trimming shortened V by 2 bases and J by 5 bases, and 6 bases separated the two germline ends. The CDR3 runs to 12 residues. Germline V CDR1 and CDR2: MNHEY, SVGAGI.

This clonotype occurred many times. The chain employs TRBV6-2 or TRBV6-3 and TRBJ2-1, with D hard to call. This CDR3 is 15 amino acids long. The germline gives CDR1 MNHEY, CDR2 SVGEGT. Trimming cost V 0 bases and J 7 bases, with 13 bases left between them. CDR3 sequence reads: CASSYSSPRRNEQFF. CDR3 DNA sequence: TGTGCCAGCAGTTACTCGTCGCCTCGCAGGAATGAGCAGTTCTTC.

At least ten counts were recorded for this clonotype. The chain couples TRBV4-3 to TRBJ1-1; D is possibly TRBD1 (5 bases). The CDR3 consists of 18 residues. Germline CDR1 and CDR2: LGHNA and YSLEER. The ends were cut back, 0 bases at V and 1 base at J, with 18 bases in the middle. In nucleotides, the CDR3 is TGCGCCAGCAGCCAAGAAGGCCCAGGGACGGCCGAGAACACTGAAGCTTTCTTT. It encodes CASSQEGPGTAENTEAFF.

This clonotype was found many times. V usage is TRBV10-3 and J usage is TRBJ2-3; 7 nucleotides agree with TRBD1. Losses at the gene ends were 7 bases for V and 3 bases for J; bases not matched to a gene: 10. This CDR3 region has 15 residues. Per the germline V gene, CDR1 is ENHRY and CDR2 is SYGVKD. The DNA for the CDR3 is TGTGCCATCATGGAAGGGGGCCACTTAACAGATACGCAGTATTTT. It codes for CAIMEGGHLTDTQYF.

The chain joins TRBV25-1 to TRBJ1-6, with D perhaps matching TRBD1 (5 bases). CDR3 length: 14 residues. Germline loops: CDR1 MGHDK, CDR2 SYGVNS. Trimming stripped 6 bases from V and 9 bases from J, with 15 bases between. CDR3 sequence reads: CASRPQGYGSPLHF. CDR3 sequence (DNA): TGTGCCAGCAGACCTCAGGGTTATGGTTCACCCCTCCACTTT.

The table lists this clonotype with many counts. The chain has TRBV29-1 and TRBJ1-1, with no clear D. The CDR3 spans 13 residues. The V end was cut by 4 bases, the J end by 1 base, with 10 bases between. Germline V lookup: CDR1 SQVTM, CDR2 ANQGSEA. The CDR3 DNA is TGCAGCGTTGCTCTGGCGGGGAACACTGAAGCTTTCTTT. Amino acid sequence: CSVALAGNTEAFF. Full variable domain (outside the CDR3, taken from reference TRBV29-1 and TRBJ1-1): SAVISQKPSRDICQRGTSLTIQCQVDSQVTMMFWYRQQPGQSLTLIATANQGSEATYESGFVIDKFPISRPNLTFSTLTVSNMSPEDSSIYLCSVALAGNTEAFFGQGTRLTVV.

This clonotype was found many times. J is TRBJ2-5 and V is TRBV3-1; D call uncertain. This CDR3 has 12 residues. Germline values: CDR1 LGHDT, CDR2 YNNKEL (reference sequence). With 1 base removed from V and 1 base from J, the gap between germline ends came to 1 base. The CDR3 here is CASSQGQETQYF. The CDR3, as DNA: TGTGCCAGCAGCCAAGGCCAAGAGACCCAGTACTTC.

The table lists this clonotype with many counts. V usage is TRBV12-3 or TRBV12-4 and J usage is TRBJ1-3, with D unresolved. Trimming left V 7 bases short and J 9 bases short, with 10 bases between. This CDR3 is 11 amino acids long. DNA for the CDR3: TGTGCCAGCATGATCCGGAGCACCATATATTTT. Encoded protein: CASMIRSTIYF.

Only a few counts were recorded for this clonotype. The chain joins TRBV5-1 to TRBJ2-7; D remains ambiguous. The germline V gene has CDR1 SGHRS and CDR2 YFSETQ. V was pared by 0 bases and J by 6 bases, with 10 bases between. CDR3 length equals 13 residues. For the CDR3, the DNA is TGCGCCAGCAGCTTGGACATATCGGGCGAGCAGTACTTC. This translates into CASSLDISGEQYF.

In regard to this clonotype: At one end, the junction sequence differs from germline, possibly due to a read error. V is TRBV6-2 or TRBV6-3 and J is TRBJ2-7; 7 bases fit TRBD2. Germline-derived CDR1 and CDR2 are MNHEY and SVGEGT. This CDR3 region has 14 residues. The CDR3 nucleotides read TGTGCCAGCAGCTTGGTGGTGGTTGGGGGGGAGCATTACTTC. The encoded protein is CASSLVVVGGEHYF.

This clonotype was seen many times. CDR3 loop: CASSLDWKYNEQFF. The CDR3 nucleotides are TGTGCCAGCAGCTTGGACTGGAAATACAATGAGCAGTTCTTC. V usage is TRBV7-2 and J usage is TRBJ2-1; TRBD2 is a possible D gene (5 bases). The germline V and J ends were trimmed by 3 bases and 4 bases, with 10 bases remaining between them. Germline CDR1 SGHTA, CDR2 FQGNSA. This CDR3 has 14 residues.

The gene calls are TRBV5-4 and TRBJ2-7, with D unresolved. The CDR3 runs to 13 residues. V shed 2 bases and J shed 5 bases, with 11 bases lying between them. Germline CDR1 reads SGHNT; CDR2 reads YYREEE (reference sequence). The CDR3 nucleotides are TGTGCCAGCAGCTTACCTTGGGGAAACGAGCAGTACTTC. Its translation: CASSLPWGNEQYF.

This clonotype was picked up many times. The chain recombines TRBV5-1 with TRBJ1-1, with 8 bases lining up with TRBD1. This CDR3 contains 14 residues. V was clipped by 6 bases and J by 1 base; unmatched bases: 5. From germline, CDR1 is SGHRS and CDR2 YFSETQ. CDR3 coding DNA: TGCGCCAGCATCCTGGGGACAGGGAACACTGAAGCTTTCTTT. It translates to CASILGTGNTEAFF.

This clonotype has ten or more counts. The V and J genes are TRBV11-2 and TRBJ2-3; D is possibly TRBD1 (6 bases). The V end lost 5 bases, the J end lost 0 bases, and 12 bases lay between the germline ends. The length of the CDR3 is 15 residues. Germline V lookup: CDR1 SGHAT, CDR2 FQNNGV. The CDR3 sequence: CASSLIGGSTDTQYF. The DNA for the CDR3 is TGTGCCAGCAGCCTGATAGGGGGTAGCACAGATACGCAGTATTTT.

In this sample, this clonotype turned up many times. This rearrangement joins TRBV6-2 or TRBV6-3 to TRBJ2-2; D might be TRBD1 (6 bases). CDR3 length equals 15 residues. V lost 6 bases and J 2 bases, leaving 13 bases between the germline ends. The germline gives CDR1 MNHEY, CDR2 SVGEGT. As DNA, the CDR3 is TGTGCCAGCAGATCACAGGGTTTTAACACCGGGGAGCTGTTTTTT. Its translation is CASRSQGFNTGELFF.

About this clonotype: A far larger clone is off by one base, so a read error is likely. This chain joins TRBV6-2 or TRBV6-3 and TRBJ2-5, with 9 positions matching TRBD2. Germline lookup yields CDR1 MNHEY and CDR2 SVGEGT. The CDR3 runs to 16 residues. The chain's CDR3 is CASSYSGLAPQDTQYF. CDR3 DNA: TGTGCCAGCAGTTACTCAGGACTAGCGCCCCAAGATACCCAGTACTTC.

The chain is built from TRBV9 and TRBJ2-7, with 9 bases lining up with TRBD2. V lost 4 bases and J lost 1; bases outside the gene matches: 6. The CDR3 is 15 residues long. Germline assignment: CDR1 SGDLS and CDR2 YYNGEE. Here the CDR3 DNA reads TGTGCCAGCAGCCCTCTAGCGGGATCTTCCTACGAGCAGTACTTC. It codes for CASSPLAGSSYEQYF.

This clonotype is classed as medium-sized. The rearrangement links TRBV5-1 to TRBJ2-2; D call uncertain. The CDR3 covers 12 residues. The germline V gene has CDR1 SGHRS and CDR2 YFSETQ. The germline V and J ends were trimmed by 4 bases and 1 base, with 2 bases remaining between them. CDR3 nucleotide sequence: TGCGCCAGCAGCCTGAACACCGGGGAGCTGTTTTTT. This sequence encodes CASSLNTGELFF.